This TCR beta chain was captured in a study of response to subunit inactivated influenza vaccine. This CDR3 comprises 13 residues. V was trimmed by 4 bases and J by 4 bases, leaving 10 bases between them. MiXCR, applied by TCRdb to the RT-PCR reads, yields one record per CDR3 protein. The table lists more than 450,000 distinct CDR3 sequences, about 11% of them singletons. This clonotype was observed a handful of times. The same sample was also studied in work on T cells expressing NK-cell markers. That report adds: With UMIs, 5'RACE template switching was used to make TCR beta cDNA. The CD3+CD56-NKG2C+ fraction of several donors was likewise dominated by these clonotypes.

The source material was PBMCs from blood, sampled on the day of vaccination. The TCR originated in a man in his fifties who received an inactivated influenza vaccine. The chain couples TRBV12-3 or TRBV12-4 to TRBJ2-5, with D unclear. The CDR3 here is CASSSRPVETQYF. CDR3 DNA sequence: TGTGCCAGCAGTTCTAGACCCGTAGAGACCCAGTACTTC.